This TCR beta chain was recorded in a study of CD8 T cells in Susac syndrome. Study conclusions and caveats: In Susac syndrome, CD4+ T cell repertoires lacked any clonal expansion. The study recognized that its TCR sequencing and HLA analysis covered a relatively small number of individuals.

Points on this clonotype: Its antigen remains unidentified.

Random hexamers were used to reverse transcribe 0.5 to 1 ug of RNA. TCRdb reanalysed the immunoSEQ multiplex PCR reads using MiXCR and keeps one entry per CDR3 protein. The table records under 200,000 distinct CDR3 sequences, roughly 95% of them present only once. The T cells that were sequenced for TCR beta were CD8+ and CD4+ cells from blood. The sequence came from a human donor with Susac syndrome. Sequencing was performed on CD4+ T cells from PBMCs.

The chain's CDR3 is CASSRARGQETQYF. The CDR3 bases are TGTGCCAGCAGCCGGGCAAGGGGGCAAGAGACCCAGTACTTC. J is TRBJ2-5 and V is TRBV28; D is possibly TRBD1 (6 bases). The length of the CDR3 is 14 residues. V lost 6 bases and J 2 bases, leaving 13 bases between the germline ends. Germline V gives CDR1 MDHEN, CDR2 SYDVKM.